Listed below are T cell receptor beta chains from one sample, sequenced in a study of cytomegalovirus exposure and HLA in healthy donors. Repertoires were generated with immunoSEQ multiplex PCR, while TCRdb's copy carries only in-frame clones and drops some. This sample has approximately 200,000 clones; about 77% occur once, and the top ten carry 5% to 6%. Sequences were obtained from PBMCs. The receptors were gathered from a woman in her twenties or thirties in good health and CMV-seropositive. CDR3s include the opening cysteine and the closing phenylalanine or tryptophan. D genes are given only for firm matches. Clone size, where shown, is once, few, many, or a class for clones that have expanded.

15	NA	TRBV19	TRBJ1-2	TRBD1	TGTGCCAGTAGTACAGGACAGGGAAAGAACTATGGCTACACCTTC	CASSTGQGKNYGYTF
16	NA	TRBV27	TRBJ2-2	TRBD1	TGTGCCAGCAGTCCCTACAGGGGGCGGGACACCGGGGAGCTGTTTTTT	CASSPYRGRDTGELFF
16	NA	TRBV19	TRBJ1-1	TRBD1	TGTGCCAGTAGTACACGACAGGGGGGCCCGGACACTGAAGCTTTCTTT	CASSTRQGGPDTEAFF
15	NA	TRBV5-5	TRBJ2-7	TRBD1	TGTGCCAGCAGCTTGGGGGCCGACAGGGGGCAAGGGCAGTACTTC	CASSLGADRGQGQYF
15	NA	TRBV5-1	TRBJ2-7	TRBD2	TGCGCCAGCAGCCAAGTAGCGGGAGGTGCCTACGAGCAGTACTTC	CASSQVAGGAYEQYF
15	NA	TRBV10-3	TRBJ2-4	NA	TGTGCCATCAGTGATAAGACAGTAGCCAAAAACATTCAGTACTTC	CAISDKTVAKNIQYF
13	NA	TRBV5-5	TRBJ1-1	TRBD1	TGTGCCAGCACCCTGACAGGGCCCACTGAAGCTTTCTTT	CASTLTGPTEAFF
22	few	TRBV9	TRBJ1-3	TRBD1	TGTGCCAGCAGCGTAGTCCCGAATCCGCGGGACAGGGCCTGCTGGACTGGAAACACCATATATTTT	CASSVVPNPRDRACWTGNTIYF
16	NA	TRBV11-2	TRBJ2-3	NA	TGTGCCAGCAGCTTAGACCCACTAGGATCAACAGATACGCAGTATTTT	CASSLDPLGSTDTQYF
14	NA	TRBV18	TRBJ1-2	NA	TGTGCCAGCTCACCACCGCCAGGGTTGTACGGCTACACCTTC	CASSPPPGLYGYTF
16	NA	TRBV9	TRBJ1-1	TRBD1	TGTGCCAGCAGCGTAAAATCGGGACAGGGGGCGTCTGAAGCTTTCTTT	CASSVKSGQGASEAFF
13	NA	TRBV7-9	TRBJ2-1	NA	TGTGCCAGCAGGGGAGTAGGAAGCAATGAGCAGTTCTTC	CASRGVGSNEQFF
15	few	TRBV9	TRBJ2-5	NA	TGTGCCAGCAGCGTAGGCAGGGGGGTAAAAGAGACCCAGTACTTC	CASSVGRGVKETQYF
16	NA	TRBV6-6	TRBJ1-2	NA	TGTGCCAGCAGTGGCGGCCCTGGGTCCTCTAACTATGGCTACACCTTC	CASSGGPGSSNYGYTF
14	few	TRBV15	TRBJ2-7	TRBD2	TGTGCCACCAGCAGTCCTAGCGGGGGGTACGAGCAGTACTTC	CATSSPSGGYEQYF
15	NA	TRBV6-5	TRBJ1-1	NA	TGTGCCAGCAGTTACGCTGTTGGACTCTTCAAGAGGGCCTTTTTT	CASSYAVGLFKRAFF
13	NA	TRBV7-9	TRBJ2-5	NA	TGTGCCAGCAGCTTCGGCGGGTGGGAGACCCAGTACTTC	CASSFGGWETQYF
16	NA	TRBV7-9	TRBJ2-3	NA	TGTGCCAGCAGCTTATTAGTTATGCTGTCTCCAGATACGCAGTATTTT	CASSLLVMLSPDTQYF
15	NA	TRBV7-9	TRBJ2-1	TRBD2	TGTGCCAGCAGCCCGGGACTAGCGGGAGCCAATGAGCAGTTCTTC	CASSPGLAGANEQFF
14	NA	TRBV18	TRBJ1-1	NA	TGTGCCAGCTCACCAAAGGACAGAGACACTGAAGCTTTCTTT	CASSPKDRDTEAFF
16	once	TRBV4-1	TRBJ2-1	NA	TGCGCCAGCAGCCCTCACGCAGACAACTCCTACAATGAGCAGTTCTTC	CASSPHADNSYNEQFF
16	once	TRBV7-6	TRBJ2-5	TRBD2	TGTGCCAGCAGCTCAATTAGCGGGGGGGCAGGAGAGACCCAGTACTTC	CASSSISGGAGETQYF
13	NA	TRBV29-1	TRBJ2-7	TRBD1	TGCAGCGTCGCGGGACAGGGGTGGTACGAGCAGTACTTC	CSVAGQGWYEQYF
15	NA	TRBV9	TRBJ2-7	NA	TGTGCCAGCAGCGTAGAACAGGAATCCTCCTACGAGCAGTACTTC	CASSVEQESSYEQYF
12	NA	TRBV7-8	TRBJ1-1	NA	TGTGCCAGCAGCGTTCCGAGCGCTGAAGCTTTCTTT	CASSVPSAEAFF
15	NA	TRBV4-1	TRBJ1-1	TRBD1	TGCGCCAGCAGCCAAGGAACAGGGGGCCAGACTGAAGCTTTCTTT	CASSQGTGGQTEAFF
15	few	TRBV5-1	TRBJ1-4	NA	TGCGCCAGCAGCTCGGTAGGGGGGGCACACGAAAAACTGTTTTTT	CASSSVGGAHEKLFF
12	NA	TRBV11-3	TRBJ2-7	NA	TGTGCCAGCAGCTTAAGGGGCTACGAGCAGTACTTC	CASSLRGYEQYF
14	NA	TRBV2	TRBJ2-5	TRBD2	TGTGCCAGCAGTGCCGGGACTAGCGTTGAGACCCAGTACTTC	CASSAGTSVETQYF
15	NA	TRBV2	TRBJ1-5	NA	TGTGCCAGCAGTGAAGGCCCAGGGGGCAATCAGCCCCAGCATTTT	CASSEGPGGNQPQHF